The 11 T cell receptor beta chains listed next were all sequenced from one sample in a study of neurological immune-mediated disorders. TCRdb reanalysed the 5' RACE reads using MiXCR and keeps one entry per CDR3 protein. The sample records about 49,000 distinct CDR3 sequences, over 8% being singletons. Time point defined: longitudinal time-point 1 (baseline). The sequenced sample consisted of PBMCs. The receptors stem from a woman aged 35 to 49 in good health.

This chain links TRBV20-1 with TRBJ1-3; D may be TRBD1 (5 bases). The germline V gene encodes CDR1 DFQATT and CDR2 SNEGSKA (reference sequence). The V and J ends lost 3 bases and 4 bases respectively, with 13 bases between them. CDR3 length equals 14 residues. The DNA of the CDR3 is TGCAGTGCTAGGACCGGGGCGTCCGGAAACACCATATATTTT. It encodes CSARTGASGNTIYF.

V usage is TRBV6-2 or TRBV6-3 and J usage is TRBJ2-1; 10 bases are a match to TRBD1. The CDR3 extends over 16 amino acids. Germline V gives CDR1 MNHEY, CDR2 SVGEGT. V lost 2 bases and J lost 2; bases outside the gene matches: 3. The DNA for the CDR3 is TGTGCCAGCAGTTACGCAGGGACAGGGGCCTACAATGAGCAGTTCTTC. This translates into CASSYAGTGAYNEQFF.

This clonotype was observed a handful of times. This chain connects TRBV9 to TRBJ1-1; D not certain. Trimming pared 0 bases from V and 4 bases from J, leaving 13 bases between. Germline V gives CDR1 SGDLS, CDR2 YYNGEE. CDR3 length equals 15 residues. The CDR3, as DNA: TGTGCCAGCAGCGTAGACGAAGTTGGTGGCACTGAAGCTTTCTTT. Protein product: CASSVDEVGGTEAFF.

This clonotype was found many times. This sequence joins TRBV13 and TRBJ2-3, with 9 nucleotides matching TRBD2. The V segment lost 4 bases and the J segment 2 bases; nucleotides outside the gene matches: 4. Germline loops: CDR1 PRHDT, CDR2 FYEKMQ (reference sequence). The CDR3 runs 15 residues. The CDR3 region is CASSSRTSDTDTQYF. In nucleotides, the CDR3 is TGTGCCAGCAGCTCCAGGACTAGCGACACAGATACGCAGTATTTT.

This clonotype was seen ten or more times. J is TRBJ2-7 and V is TRBV12-3 or TRBV12-4, with D possibly being TRBD2 (7 bases). The CDR3 length is 15 residues. Trimming took off 3 bases at V and 0 bases at J, with 12 bases between the two ends. The CDR3 bases are TGTGCCAGCAGTTTCGACAGGACTAGCTCCTACGAGCAGTACTTC. It specifies CASSFDRTSSYEQYF.

This clonotype was counted many times. This chain uses TRBV20-1 with TRBJ1-1; TRBD1 might be the D (5 bases). Per the germline V gene, CDR1 is DFQATT and CDR2 is SNEGSKA (reference sequence). The CDR3 length is 13 residues. The V end was cut by 6 bases, the J end by 6 bases, with 17 bases between. The CDR3 reads CSAQRGRGAEAFF. The CDR3 bases are TGCAGTGCCCAAAGGGGCCGTGGGGCTGAAGCTTTCTTT.

The genes are TRBV12-3 or TRBV12-4 and TRBJ1-5; TRBD1 agrees at 7 bases. Unmatched junction bases numbered 10, after V lost 4 bases and J lost 7 bases. The CDR3 runs to 15 residues. CDR3 in amino acids: CASSSRQGTGQPQHF. The CDR3 region has the DNA TGTGCCAGCAGTTCCCGACAGGGCACGGGGCAGCCCCAGCATTTT.

This clonotype was seen at least ten times. V gene TRBV4-3 combines with J gene TRBJ1-2, with 9 nucleotides matching TRBD1. CDR1 is LGHNA, CDR2 YSLEER, per germline. The J segment lost 4 bases and the V segment lost 3 bases, leaving 12 bases of the junction unmatched. The CDR3 length is 17 residues. The CDR3 region is CASSHTTGTGRIYGYTF. CDR3 nucleotide sequence: TGCGCCAGCAGCCACACCACCGGGACAGGGCGTATCTATGGCTACACCTTC.

At least ten counts were recorded for this clonotype. This chain uses TRBV7-3 with TRBJ1-2; 10 bases fit TRBD1. After removal of 5 bases from V and 4 bases from J, the junction contained 7 bases not matched to a gene. CDR1 SGHTA and CDR2 FQGTGA come from the germline V gene. CDR3 length: 15 amino acids. The CDR3 DNA sequence: TGTGCCAGCAGCCCGGACAGGGGGGTTTTCTATGGCTACACCTTC. Translating gives CASSPDRGVFYGYTF. The full variable domain, completed using reference TRBV7-3 and TRBJ1-2, is GAGVSQTPSNKVTEKGKYVELRCDPISGHTALYWYRQSLGQGPEFLIYFQGTGAADDSGLPNDRFFAVRPEGSVSTLKIQRTERGDSAVYLCASSPDRGVFYGYTFGSGTRLTVV.

This clonotype was picked up many times. The rearrangement joins TRBV12-3 or TRBV12-4 to TRBJ2-7; a weak D match, TRBD1 (6 bases). Trimming cost V 3 bases and J 0 bases, with 12 bases left between them. CDR3 length: 15 residues. This CDR3 reads CASSFKDRPSYEQYF. The CDR3 bases are TGTGCCAGCAGTTTCAAGGACAGACCCTCCTACGAGCAGTACTTC.

This rearrangement joins TRBV7-2 to TRBJ2-7; D is possibly TRBD2 (6 bases). Germline assignment: CDR1 SGHTA and CDR2 FQGNSA. V was trimmed by 1 base and J by 2 bases, leaving 12 bases between them. This CDR3 region has 15 residues. Here the CDR3 DNA reads TGTGCCAGCAGCTTAGGGCCGGGACTGGCCTACGAGCAGTACTTC. Amino acids: CASSLGPGLAYEQYF.